This entry lists 18 T cell receptor beta chains sequenced from one sample in a study of glioma-infiltrating T cells. The iRepertoire nested amplicon-rescue multiplex PCR amplified TCR alpha and beta CDR3s from RNA. TCRdb passed the multiplex PCR reads through MiXCR, listing each CDR3 protein once. The sample lists under 150,000 distinct CDR3 sequences; around 25% were seen once. Sequenced material: glioma tissue, nonneoplastic brain tissue, or PBMCs (not recorded which). The origin of the receptors is a human donor with low-grade glioma or glioblastoma, undergoing nonglioma brain surgery, or in good health (not recorded which).

J is TRBJ1-1 and V is TRBV7-9, with D possibly being TRBD1 (6 bases). Trimming cost V 4 bases and J 0 bases, with 12 bases left between them. The germline V gene encodes CDR1 SEHNR and CDR2 FQNEAQ (reference sequence). The CDR3 runs 15 residues. The CDR3, as DNA: TGTGCCAGCAGCTCAACAGGGTTTATGAACACTGAAGCTTTCTTT. Protein product: CASSSTGFMNTEAFF.

This clonotype showed up many times. The chain combines TRBV20-1 with TRBJ2-7; 8 bases are a match to TRBD2. Germline V gene lookup returns CDR1 DFQATT and CDR2 SNEGSKA (reference sequence). Trimming cost V 6 bases and J 0 bases; bases outside gene matches: 7. This CDR3 region has 14 residues. The CDR3 here is CSAQIAGRSYEQYV. The CDR3 nucleotides are TGCAGTGCACAAATAGCGGGGCGCTCCTACGAGCAGTACGTC.

This clonotype has just a few counts. The genes are TRBV3-1 and TRBJ1-4; possibly TRBD1 for D (6 bases). V was trimmed by 5 bases and J by 3 bases, leaving 16 bases between them. The CDR3 has 16 residues. The germline CDR1 and CDR2 sequences are LGHDT and YNNKEL (reference sequence). In nucleotides, the CDR3 is TGTGCCAGCAGCGTAGGATGGGGGGCCTCTAATGAAAAACTGTTTTTT. Its translation: CASSVGWGASNEKLFF.

This clonotype has just a few counts. In nucleotides, the CDR3 is TGTGCCAGTAGTAGGGACAGGTCTAACTATGGCTACACCTTC. Translation gives CASSRDRSNYGYTF. V and J are TRBV19 and TRBJ1-2; TRBD1 agrees at 8 bases. The CDR3 covers 14 residues. Germline values: CDR1 LNHDA, CDR2 SQIVND (reference sequence). The trim removed 4 bases at V and 0 bases at J, leaving 1 base unmatched.

This rearrangement joins TRBV2 to TRBJ1-3; TRBD1 is a possible D gene (6 bases). The CDR3 runs 14 residues. Looked up from germline, CDR1 is SNHLY and CDR2 is FYNNEI. With 5 bases removed from V and 2 bases from J, the gap between germline ends came to 10 bases. CDR3: CASSSGATGNTIYF. The CDR3 DNA reads TGTGCCAGCAGTTCAGGGGCAACTGGAAACACCATATATTTT.

This clonotype was seen only a few times. The J gene is TRBJ2-5, the V gene TRBV28; D is possibly TRBD2 (7 bases). V dropped 7 bases and J dropped 3 bases, with 30 bases sitting between them. CDR1 is MDHEN and CDR2 is SYDVKM in the germline V gene. The CDR3 spans 19 residues. The CDR3 DNA reads as TGTGCCAGCACCCCCTCTGGAGGGGGGGGGTCGATGGAGAAAGAGACCCAGTACTTC. This gives the protein CASTPSGGGGSMEKETQYF.

V gene TRBV12-3 or TRBV12-4 combines with J gene TRBJ2-1; either TRBD1 or TRBD2 may supply D (5 bases each). V shed 8 bases and J shed 12 bases, with 8 bases lying between them. This CDR3 is built from 9 residues. The CDR3 loop reads CASGTPQFF. CDR3 nucleotides: TGTGCCAGCGGGACGCCGCAGTTCTTC.

This clonotype was counted at least ten times. The chain carries TRBV27 and TRBJ2-1; D is undetermined. Trimming took off 6 bases at V and 4 bases at J, with 16 bases between the two ends. Looked up from germline, CDR1 is MNHEY and CDR2 is SMNVEV (reference sequence). The CDR3 extends over 15 amino acids. The CDR3 DNA is TGTGCCAGCAGGATCCCGGGTCTTGGGTACAATGAGCAGTTCTTC. Translating it yields CASRIPGLGYNEQFF.

The table lists this clonotype with many counts. The rearrangement uses TRBV7-9 and TRBJ2-3; D is undetermined. Germline-derived CDR1 and CDR2 are SEHNR and FQNEAQ (reference sequence). Trimming stripped 5 bases from V and 2 bases from J, with 5 bases between. The CDR3 is made up of 12 amino acids. The CDR3 coding sequence is TGTGCCAGCAGCCCTAACACAGATACGCAGTATTTT. This codes for CASSPNTDTQYF.

At least ten counts were recorded for this clonotype. The rearrangement uses TRBV6-1 and TRBJ1-1; 7 nucleotides match TRBD1. Unmatched junction bases numbered 2, after V lost 5 bases and J lost 5 bases. CDR1 and CDR2 (germline): MNHNS, SASEGT. CDR3 size: 12 residues. CDR3 residues: CASSQQGTEAFF. CDR3 DNA: TGTGCCAGCAGTCAACAGGGGACTGAAGCTTTCTTT.

This chain links TRBV7-9 with TRBJ2-1, with a possible D match to TRBD2 (6 bases). CDR1 is SEHNR and CDR2 is FQNEAQ in the germline V gene (reference sequence). The CDR3 has 15 amino acids. V gave up 5 bases and J gave up 2 bases, with 13 bases separating them. The CDR3 protein is CASSQGLTPYNEQFF. In DNA, the CDR3 is TGTGCCAGCAGCCAGGGACTCACTCCCTACAATGAGCAGTTCTTC.

At least ten counts were recorded for this clonotype. V is TRBV20-1 and J is TRBJ1-1; possibly TRBD1 for D (6 bases). The CDR3 totals 14 residues. Germline loops: CDR1 DFQATT, CDR2 SNEGSKA (reference sequence). V lost 3 bases and J lost 0, with 11 bases in between. CDR3 loop: CSARNRAMNTEAFF. CDR3 nucleotides: TGCAGTGCTAGGAACAGGGCTATGAACACTGAAGCTTTCTTT.

At least ten counts were recorded for this clonotype. CDR3 protein: CSARDGSLNTEAFF. Written as DNA, the CDR3 is TGCAGTGCTAGAGATGGGTCACTGAACACTGAAGCTTTCTTT. This chain uses TRBV20-1 with TRBJ1-1; D not certain. The germline gives CDR1 DFQATT, CDR2 SNEGSKA (reference sequence). The CDR3 is made up of 14 amino acids. Trimming removed 0 bases at V and 0 bases at J, with 8 bases between.

There are many counts of this clonotype. The chain combines TRBV7-9 with TRBJ2-3; possible D gene TRBD1, 5 bases. The CDR3 has 15 amino acids. The V gene lost 5 bases and the J gene lost 5 bases, with 17 bases spanning the gap. From germline, CDR1 is SEHNR and CDR2 FQNEAQ (reference sequence). The CDR3: CASSPASTAIDTQYF. CDR3 DNA: TGTGCCAGCAGCCCGGCCTCGACAGCCATAGATACGCAGTATTTT.

Of note for this clonotype: The CDR3 does not close with the conserved phenylalanine or tryptophan, likely indicating a read error. The chain carries TRBV7-6 and TRBJ2-5, with D uncertain. Germline loops: CDR1 SGHVS, CDR2 FNYEAQ. This CDR3 spans 15 amino acids. Trimming took 2 bases from V and 4 from J, leaving 14 bases between them. CDR3 amino acids: CASSLMGQGPETQYL. CDR3 nucleotides: TGTGCCAGCAGCTTAATGGGTCAAGGGCCAGAGACCCAGTACCTC.

The table lists this clonotype with a few counts. The gene calls are TRBV7-2 and TRBJ1-5; D is perhaps TRBD1 (5 bases). Germline loops: CDR1 SGHTA, CDR2 FQGNSA. The CDR3 is 16 amino acids. Trimming took 1 base from V and 0 from J, leaving 10 bases between them. The CDR3 coding sequence is TGTGCCAGCAGCTTAGGGGGGACTAATAGCAATCAGCCCCAGCATTTT. Its protein product is CASSLGGTNSNQPQHF.

The genes are TRBV11-1 and TRBJ1-1; TRBD1 might be the D (6 bases). The CDR3 totals 15 residues. Germline values: CDR1 SGHAT, CDR2 FQDESV (reference sequence). Trimming pared 5 bases from V and 1 base from J, leaving 14 bases between. The CDR3 here is CASSEGGPGNTEAFF. In nucleotides, the CDR3 is TGTGCCAGCAGCGAGGGGGGGCCCGGGAACACTGAAGCTTTCTTT.

The chain carries TRBV11-2 and TRBJ2-3; D is possibly TRBD2 (7 bases). The V end was cut by 0 bases, the J end by 3 bases, with 16 bases between. The CDR3 sequence is 17 residues long. Germline assignment: CDR1 SGHAT and CDR2 FQNNGV. This chain's CDR3 is CASSLDGGGPFTDTQYF. CDR3 sequence (DNA): TGTGCCAGCAGCTTAGATGGGGGGGGGCCCTTTACAGATACGCAGTATTTT.